One and the same sample provided the 6 T cell receptor beta chains below, sequenced in a study of shared clonotypes between healthy human individuals. Measured with immunoSEQ multiplex PCR; TCRdb has only the in-frame clones, and not every one. Of 550,000 to 850,000 clones detected, 55% to 80% appear once; the ten largest clones hold roughly 1.8%. Sequencing was performed on memory CD4+ T cells sorted from blood. Specified subset: CD45RA-negative fraction. Receptors originate from a woman under 40 in good health.

This clone came up once. J is TRBJ2-7 and V is TRBV6-6; D remains unclear. The CDR3 sequence is 14 residues long. Deletions cut 6 bases from V and 0 bases from J, with 12 bases between. Germline CDR1 reads MNHNY; CDR2 reads SVGAGI (reference sequence). CDR3 in DNA: TGTGCCAGCAGCCCGGACCTGAGCTCCTACGAGCAGTACTTC. Protein sequence: CASSPDLSSYEQYF.

The chain uses TRBV19 and TRBJ1-5, with a tentative D call TRBD1 (5 bases). V was trimmed by 7 bases and J by 2 bases, leaving 18 bases between them. The germline V gene encodes CDR1 LNHDA and CDR2 SQIVND (reference sequence). The CDR3 totals 16 residues. CDR3 sequence: CASTPMGGAGNQPQHF. In nucleotides, the CDR3 is TGTGCCAGTACCCCCATGGGCGGGGCTGGCAATCAGCCCCAGCATTTT.

The chain couples TRBV7-3 to TRBJ2-3, with D perhaps TRBD2 (5 bases). The CDR3 length is 15 residues. V was cut by 1 base and J by 1 base, with 9 bases left in between. Germline-derived CDR1 and CDR2 are SGHTA and FQGTGA. CDR3 nucleotides: TGTGCCAGCAGCTTAAGCGGGTACGGCACAGATACGCAGTATTTT. Protein sequence: CASSLSGYGTDTQYF.

The V call is TRBV5-1, the J call TRBJ2-7, with TRBD1 matching over 10 bases. The CDR3 has 18 residues. Germline V lookup: CDR1 SGHRS, CDR2 YFSETQ. V lost 0 bases, J lost 7 bases, and 16 bases stayed unmatched. CDR3 in amino acids: CASSLAEIGQGVFGEQYF. DNA for the CDR3: TGCGCCAGCAGCTTGGCCGAAATAGGACAGGGGGTCTTCGGGGAGCAGTACTTC.

V gene TRBV7-9 combines with J gene TRBJ2-2; D gene uncertain. This CDR3 spans 14 amino acids. Trimming cost V 1 base and J 4 bases, with 7 bases left between them. Germline V gene data show CDR1 as SEHNR and CDR2 as FQNEAQ (reference sequence). The CDR3 is CASSLGIRTGELFF. In DNA form, the CDR3 reads TGTGCCAGCAGCTTAGGTATTCGCACCGGGGAGCTGTTTTTT.

This sequence joins TRBV27 and TRBJ2-5, with 8 nucleotides matching TRBD1. J lost 5 bases, V lost 4 bases, and 9 bases had no gene match. This CDR3 spans 15 amino acids. The germline V gene has CDR1 MNHEY and CDR2 SMNVEV (reference sequence). CDR3 sequence: CASSSTDRGPETQYF. CDR3 DNA sequence: TGTGCCAGCAGTTCCACCGACAGGGGCCCCGAGACCCAGTACTTC.